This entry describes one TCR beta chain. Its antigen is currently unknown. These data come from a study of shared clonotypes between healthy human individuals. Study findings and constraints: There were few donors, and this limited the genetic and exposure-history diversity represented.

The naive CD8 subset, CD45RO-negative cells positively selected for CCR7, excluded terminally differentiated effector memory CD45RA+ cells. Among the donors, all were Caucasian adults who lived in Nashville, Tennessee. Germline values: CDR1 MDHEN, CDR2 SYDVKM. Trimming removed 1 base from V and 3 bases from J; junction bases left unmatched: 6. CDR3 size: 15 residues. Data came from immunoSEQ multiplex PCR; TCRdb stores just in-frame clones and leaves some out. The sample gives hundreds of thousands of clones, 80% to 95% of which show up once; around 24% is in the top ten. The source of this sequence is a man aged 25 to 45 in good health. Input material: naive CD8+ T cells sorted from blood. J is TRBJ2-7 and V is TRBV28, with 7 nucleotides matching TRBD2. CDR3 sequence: CASSLSRLADYEQYF. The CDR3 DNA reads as TGTGCCAGCAGTTTATCAAGGCTAGCGGACTACGAGCAGTACTTC.